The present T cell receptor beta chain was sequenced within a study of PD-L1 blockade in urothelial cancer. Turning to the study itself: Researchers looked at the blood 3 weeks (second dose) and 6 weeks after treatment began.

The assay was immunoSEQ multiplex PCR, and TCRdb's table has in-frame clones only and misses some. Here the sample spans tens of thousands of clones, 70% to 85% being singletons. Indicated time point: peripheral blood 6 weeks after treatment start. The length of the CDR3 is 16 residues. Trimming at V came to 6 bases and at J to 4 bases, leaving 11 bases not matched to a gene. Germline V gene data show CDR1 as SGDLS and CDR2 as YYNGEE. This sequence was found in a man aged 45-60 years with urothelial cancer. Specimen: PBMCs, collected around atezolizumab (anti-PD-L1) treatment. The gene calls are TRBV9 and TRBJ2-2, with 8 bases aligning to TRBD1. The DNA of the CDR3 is TGTGCCAGCACCCAAGGAGACAGGGGTCCCACCGGGGAGCTGTTTTTT. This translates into CASTQGDRGPTGELFF. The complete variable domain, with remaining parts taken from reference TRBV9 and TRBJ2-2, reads DSGVTQTPKHLITATGQRVTLRCSPRSGDLSVYWYQQSLDQGLQFLIQYYNGEERAKGNILERFSAQQFPDLHSELNLSSLELGDSALYFCASTQGDRGPTGELFFGEGSRLTVL.